This T cell receptor beta chain was observed in a study of T cells expressing NK-cell markers. Study at large: The study drew TCR beta repertoires from sorted CD3+CD56+NKG2C+, CD3+CD56+NKG2C- and CD3+CD56-NKG2C+ T cells. Notes on the study in general: Uncertainty persisted over the HCMV specificity of expanded NKG2C+ T cell clones. These same clonotypes (in a few donors) also led the CD3+CD56-NKG2C+ fraction.

The CDR3 sequence is 13 residues long. The germline gives CDR1 LNHNV, CDR2 YYDKDF (reference sequence). A note on this clonotype: Its antigen is unknown.

TCRdb re-called the 5' RACE reads and shows each CDR3 protein once, DNA omitted. This sample's clone table lists over 100,000 distinct CDR3 sequences. The sequence came from a woman between 18 and 69 years old in good health. The sample taken for sequencing was blood T cells: a sorted CD56 or NKG2C T cell subset, CD4+ or CD8+ T cells, or bulk PBMC T cells (not recorded which). The V and J genes are TRBV15 and TRBJ2-7. This CDR3 reads CATGAATAYEQYF.